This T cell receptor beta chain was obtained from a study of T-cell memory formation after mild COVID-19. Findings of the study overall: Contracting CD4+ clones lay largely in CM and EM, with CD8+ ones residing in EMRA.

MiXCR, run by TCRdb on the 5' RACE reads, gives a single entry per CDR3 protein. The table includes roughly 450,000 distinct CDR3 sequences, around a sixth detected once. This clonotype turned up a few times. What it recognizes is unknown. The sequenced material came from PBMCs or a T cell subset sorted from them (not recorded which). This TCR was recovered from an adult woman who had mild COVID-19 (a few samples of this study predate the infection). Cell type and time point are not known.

For the CDR3, the DNA is TGTGCCAGCAGCTACGATTACAATGAGCAGTTCTTC. As protein: CASSYDYNEQFF. The V gene is TRBV5-6, the J gene TRBJ2-1; D unclear. The CDR3 has 12 residues. Germline CDR1 is SGHDT and CDR2 is YYEEEE. V shed 3 bases and J shed 4 bases, with 5 bases lying between them.